This T cell receptor (beta chain) was sequenced for a study of blood T cell repertoires in COVID-19 (dated by TCRdb to the early 2020s). Study-wide context: Samples from collaborators originated in the United States, Italy and Spain and spanned both the acute and convalescent phases of COVID-19. The material from the prospective study consisted of cDNA or gDNA derived from T cells, B-cell-depleted T cells, or PBMCs. The dataset comprised deeply sampled blood TCRbeta repertoires from subjects exposed to, actively infected with, or recovered from COVID-19. A freely available public database, intended as a resource for researchers studying the immune response to SARS-CoV-2, is where the repertoires were released. Samples came from the ongoing ImmuneRACE study (first 160 participants) plus 1,254 subjects from 6 global collaborators. Sample metadata almost always included a de-identified subject ID, COVID-19 status, age in years and sex. Where HLA class I and class II types were available, the types were taken from metadata supplied by the sample provider, not from assay-based typing.

Whole blood was collected in K2EDTA tubes by collaborating institutions according to the institutions' own protocols. For TCRbeta analysis, collaborators shipped samples as frozen whole blood, isolated PBMCs, or DNA extracted from either of those sample types. The immunoSEQ Assay, a bias-controlled multiplex PCR, was used to amplify TCRbeta CDR3 regions from genomic DNA. The source study handled its data this way. Nucleated cell counts per sample were estimated from amplification of reference gene primers within the assay. To quantify the absolute abundance of each unique TCRbeta CDR3 rearrangement, sequence reads were collapsed and filtered. Productive Simpson clonality was computed per sample as the square root of Simpson's diversity index over productive rearrangements. TCRdb retrieved this table from immuneACCESS and kept in-frame rearrangements only. Not all clones are present; in checked studies, unresolved V genes account for under half, and no reason is known for the remainder. That table is the source of V, J and clone size, and D and trimming were worked out from the DNA. Counted in this sample were roughly 98,000 clones; roughly 80% of them appeared once. Approximately 11% of the sample is taken by the ten largest.

Note on this clone: Its antigen is not yet known. Per-base qualities were not stored, and no clone one base away is much larger.

The CDR1 and CDR2 encoded by the germline V gene (reference sequence) are LGHDT and YNNKEL. From the cysteine up to the phenylalanine, the CDR3 has a length of 15 residues. Solely the CDR3 DNA is kept, with 45 bases framed from the first base. The germline V end is reduced by 1 base and the J end by 1 base; junction bases left unmatched: 4. Overall results and qualifications from the work: How much clinical and demographic metadata was included differed by source and by participant, and the metadata was provided uncurated.

The chain couples TRBV3-1 (or the pseudogene TRBV3-2) to TRBJ2-7, and TRBD2 matches 7 of the central bases. This clonotype was sampled from a man aged 65-85 years with active or convalescent COVID-19. The sample comprised peripheral blood. Here is the DNA: TGTGCCAGCAGCCAAGCGGCGGGGGTTTCCTACGAGCAGTACTTC. Its coded protein is CASSQAAGVSYEQYF.